These 27 T cell receptor beta chains were all obtained from the same sample, sequenced in a study of breast tumors, draining lymph nodes, adjacent tissues. TCRdb recomputed calls from the multiplex PCR reads with MiXCR, one row per CDR3 protein. This sample has 200,000 to 300,000 distinct CDR3 sequences, with around 30% found just once. Samples came from axillary lymph nodes draining the breast cancer. The sample was axillary lymph node tissue. The receptors come from a female donor with breast cancer. Some clones in this sample may be carry-over from other donors' samples.

This clonotype has only a few counts. The chain joins TRBV18 to TRBJ2-7, with TRBD1 matching over 8 bases. The CDR3 loop spans 15 amino acids. Germline V gives CDR1 KGHSH, CDR2 LQKENI. J was trimmed by 1 base and V by 1 base; bases with no gene match: 3. The CDR3 loop is CASSPRRGPSYEQYF. The CDR3 nucleotides read TGTGCCAGCTCACCACGCAGGGGGCCTTCCTACGAGCAGTACTTC.

Many counts were recorded for this clonotype. The gene calls are TRBV11-3 and TRBJ2-1; possibly TRBD1 for D (6 bases). The CDR3 spans 12 residues. V lost 5 bases and J lost 7, with 9 bases in between. Germline lookup yields CDR1 SGHNT and CDR2 YENEEA. In DNA form, the CDR3 reads TGTGCCAGCAGCCGAAGGGGGAATGAGCAGTTCTTC. Protein sequence: CASSRRGNEQFF.

This clonotype appeared a few times. V is TRBV5-4 and J is TRBJ2-1, with unresolved D. V was trimmed by 0 bases and J by 10 bases, leaving 8 bases between them. The CDR3 extends over 12 amino acids. Looked up from germline, CDR1 is SGHNT and CDR2 is YYREEE (reference sequence). CDR3 nucleotides: TGTGCCAGCAGCTTGGGACTTACCGAGCAGTTCTTC. Protein sequence: CASSLGLTEQFF.

This clonotype was counted many times. This chain connects TRBV20-1 to TRBJ2-1; maybe TRBD2 (5 bases). V lost 5 bases to trimming and J lost 5 bases, with 19 bases between them. The CDR3 has 15 residues. Germline V lookup: CDR1 DFQATT, CDR2 SNEGSKA (reference sequence). The CDR3 DNA is TGCAGTGCTCGTCTTATAGCGCCAAATCACAATGAGCAGTTCTTC. Encoded protein: CSARLIAPNHNEQFF.

This clonotype was observed many times. The CDR3 loop reads CASSPFAQGSGNTIYF. The CDR3 DNA sequence: TGCGCCAGCAGCCCGTTCGCCCAGGGCTCTGGAAACACCATATATTTT. The rearrangement joins TRBV5-1 to TRBJ1-3; weak D call: TRBD1 (5 bases). V dropped 4 bases and J dropped 0 bases, with 14 bases sitting between them. This CDR3 is 16 amino acids long. Germline CDR1 SGHRS, CDR2 YFSETQ.

In this sample, this clonotype turned up a few times. The chain uses TRBV6-5 and TRBJ1-2; D gene unclear. The CDR3 consists of 14 residues. Deletions cut 5 bases from V and 4 bases from J, with 14 bases between. Germline CDR1 MNHEY, CDR2 SVGAGI. The CDR3 sequence: CASSPPTGRYGYTF. CDR3 nucleotide sequence: TGTGCCAGCAGTCCCCCTACCGGGCGCTATGGCTACACCTTC.

This clonotype was seen a handful of times. A much more abundant neighbour one base away suggests this may be a read error. The chain recombines TRBV12-5 with TRBJ1-2; D is uncertain. Germline values: CDR1 LGHNT, CDR2 FRNRAP. The CDR3 contains 15 residues. The V end lost 3 bases, the J end lost 4 bases, and 15 bases lay between the germline ends. CDR3 sequence: CASGFVRYQSYGYTF. CDR3 bases: TGTGCTAGTGGTTTCGTACGGTACCAGAGCTATGGCTACACCTTC.

A word on this clonotype: Its ends do not fully match the called genes, so a read error is possible. The CDR3 loop is CASSPQRANVLTF. CDR3 in DNA: TGTGCCAGCAGCCCCCAGCGGGCAAACGTCCTGACTTTC. The chain recombines TRBV12-3 or TRBV12-4 with TRBJ2-6; a weak D match, TRBD2 (6 bases). This CDR3 has 13 amino acids.

Ten or more counts support this clonotype. The CDR3 DNA follows: TGTGCCAGCAGCGTAGGAGAGGTAGACCTCAACTATGGCTACACCTTC. Translated: CASSVGEVDLNYGYTF. The chain combines TRBV5-8 with TRBJ1-2; D ambiguous. CDR1 is SGHTS and CDR2 is YDEGEE in the germline V gene. The CDR3 runs 16 residues. V lost 4 bases and J 2 bases, leaving 18 bases between the germline ends.

The chain has TRBV30 and TRBJ2-3; D is undetermined. Germline V lookup: CDR1 GTSNPN, CDR2 SVGIG (reference sequence). The CDR3 is 13 amino acids. Trimming shortened V by 2 bases and J by 6 bases, and 12 bases separated the two germline ends. This CDR3 reads CAWSMSLGDTQYF. For the CDR3, the DNA is TGTGCCTGGAGTATGTCCCTTGGGGATACGCAGTATTTT.

Many counts were recorded for this clonotype. This chain uses TRBV19 with TRBJ2-3; no clear D. Germline CDR1 reads LNHDA; CDR2 reads SQIVND (reference sequence). V gave up 2 bases and J gave up 2 bases, with 2 bases separating them. CDR3 size: 12 residues. CDR3 DNA sequence: TGTGCCAGTAGTATACCCACAGATACGCAGTATTTT. As protein: CASSIPTDTQYF.

This chain joins TRBV15 and TRBJ1-5; TRBD1 aligns across 9 bases. Trimming took 1 base from V and 5 from J; bases not matched to a gene: 3. The germline V gene encodes CDR1 LNHNV and CDR2 YYDKDF (reference sequence). CDR3 length: 15 residues. The CDR3 DNA is TGTGCCACCAGCAGAGGACAGGGGGGGGATCAGCCCCAGCATTTT. Protein: CATSRGQGGDQPQHF.

The sample holds many counts of this clonotype. The chain combines TRBV5-4 with TRBJ2-2; D is perhaps TRBD1 (5 bases). Germline CDR1 is SGHNT and CDR2 is YYREEE (reference sequence). The V end lost 2 bases, the J end lost 2 bases, and 19 bases lay between the germline ends. The CDR3 covers 18 residues. CDR3 nucleotide sequence: TGTGCCAGCAGCTTTGGTAGGCAGGGTGTTCGTAACACCGGGGAGCTGTTTTTT. Translating gives CASSFGRQGVRNTGELFF.

Details on this clonotype: A single base separates this from a much larger clone, so it may be a read error. The V gene is TRBV30, the J gene TRBJ1-6; D is uncertain. V gave up 4 bases and J gave up 8 bases, with 24 bases separating them. Germline V lookup: CDR1 GTSNPN, CDR2 SVGIG (reference sequence). The CDR3 length is 17 residues. CDR3 sequence reads: CAWTYCGSGGDDSPLHF. CDR3 bases: TGTGCCTGGACTTACTGCGGATCGGGAGGAGATGATTCACCCCTCCACTTT.

This clonotype was detected only a few times. The conserved phenylalanine or tryptophan normally closing the CDR3 is absent here, so this likely arose from a read error. The chain links TRBV4-1 to TRBJ2-7; the D is unclear. The CDR3 covers 15 residues. In germline, CDR1 is MGHRA, CDR2 YSYEKL. Trimming cost V 0 bases and J 4 bases, with 13 bases left between them. CDR3 DNA: TGCGCCAGCAGCCAAGATCGGTCGGCAGAATACGAGCAGTACTCC. Its protein is CASSQDRSAEYEQYS.

In this sample, this clonotype turned up many times. CDR3 nucleotide sequence: TGTGCCAGCGTAGCGGGAGGAAGGGTAGATACGCAGTATTTT. Translation gives CASVAGGRVDTQYF. J is TRBJ2-3 and V is TRBV6-1; TRBD2 matches 10 bases. With V trimmed by 8 bases and J by 5 bases, 7 bases remained unmatched. Germline CDR1 is MNHNS and CDR2 is SASEGT. This CDR3 has 14 residues.

This clonotype appeared many times. This sequence joins TRBV7-2 and TRBJ2-5; tentative D call: TRBD1 (5 bases). This CDR3 is 13 amino acids long. Germline values: CDR1 SGHTA, CDR2 FQGNSA. V was clipped by 4 bases and J by 3 bases, with 9 bases between them. The CDR3 region is CASSSWGEETQYF. The CDR3 DNA reads TGTGCCAGCAGCTCCTGGGGCGAAGAGACCCAGTACTTC.

At least ten counts were recorded for this clonotype. This rearrangement joins TRBV6-4 to TRBJ2-3, with D possibly TRBD2 on 6 matching bases. V was clipped by 3 bases and J by 6 bases, with 16 bases between them. This CDR3 contains 15 residues. Germline values: CDR1 MRHNA, CDR2 SNTAGT. The chain's CDR3 is CASSEVAEGRDTQYF. The CDR3 region has the DNA TGTGCCAGCAGTGAGGTTGCGGAGGGCCGCGATACGCAGTATTTT.

This clonotype was recorded at least ten times. V and J are TRBV7-9 and TRBJ2-1, with TRBD2 as a possible D gene (6 bases). The germline V gene encodes CDR1 SEHNR and CDR2 FQNEAQ (reference sequence). V lost 5 bases and J lost 2, with 16 bases in between. The CDR3 contains 16 residues. Here the CDR3 reads CASSPMGGGPYNEQFF. CDR3 nucleotide sequence: TGTGCCAGCAGCCCAATGGGAGGCGGGCCCTACAATGAGCAGTTCTTC.

Details on this clonotype: A clone one base away is much larger, so this may be a read error. The CDR3 coding sequence is TGTGCCAGCAACGATCGGCGGGGCACAGATACGCAGTATTTT. As protein: CASNDRRGTDTQYF. This chain connects TRBV9 to TRBJ2-3; tentatively, D is TRBD2 (5 bases). The CDR3 runs 14 residues. Germline CDR1 is SGDLS and CDR2 is YYNGEE. Trimming took off 6 bases at V and 1 base at J, with 12 bases between the two ends.

This clonotype was counted at least ten times. The rearrangement uses TRBV5-5 and TRBJ2-7; no definite D call. Trimming took 4 bases from V and 5 from J, leaving 19 bases between them. The CDR3 sequence is 15 residues long. CDR1 and CDR2 from the germline V gene are SGHKS and YYEKEE (reference sequence). The CDR3 loop reads CASSAIGIAGHEQYF. The DNA for the CDR3 is TGTGCCAGCAGCGCGATAGGGATAGCCGGGCACGAGCAGTACTTC.

Comment on this clonotype: A clone one base away is much larger, so this may be a read error. The chain couples TRBV5-1 to TRBJ2-1; D call uncertain. The germline CDR1 and CDR2 sequences are SGHRS and YFSETQ. This CDR3 region has 13 residues. The CDR3 DNA reads as TGCGCCAGCAGCTTGGGTTTTCGGAATGAGCAGTCCTTC. Its translation is CASSLGFRNEQSF.

The sample holds many counts of this clonotype. J is TRBJ2-2 and V is TRBV12-3 or TRBV12-4; TRBD1 matches at 7 bases. J was trimmed by 3 bases and V by 6 bases; bases with no gene match: 7. The CDR3 loop spans 15 amino acids. CDR3 protein: CASSRQGRDTGELFF. The CDR3 bases are TGTGCCAGCAGCAGACAGGGCAGGGACACCGGGGAGCTGTTTTTT.

This clonotype has more than one count but fewer than ten. The genes are TRBV19 and TRBJ2-1, with 7 bases that match TRBD1. CDR1 is LNHDA and CDR2 is SQIVND in the germline V gene (reference sequence). CDR3 length: 20 amino acids. J was trimmed by 2 bases and V by 3 bases; bases with no gene match: 19. The CDR3: CASSIGTNRGLTSAYNEQFF. The CDR3 nucleotides are TGTGCCAGTAGTATTGGGACCAACAGGGGTCTTACTTCAGCCTACAATGAGCAGTTCTTC.

This clonotype was picked up a small number of times. The genes are TRBV27 and TRBJ2-1; D perhaps matches TRBD1 (6 bases). Trimming took 5 bases from V and 9 from J, leaving 20 bases between them. CDR3 size: 15 residues. Germline CDR1 and CDR2: MNHEY and SMNVEV (reference sequence). The CDR3 coding sequence is TGTGCCAGCAGTCTTATGGGAGTTCTACAGGGTGAGCAGTTCTTC. Translation gives CASSLMGVLQGEQFF.

This clonotype appeared many times. V is TRBV7-3 and J is TRBJ2-1, with TRBD1 matching over 11 bases. Trimming at V came to 0 bases and at J to 3 bases, leaving 1 base not matched to a gene. The CDR3 runs 16 residues. The V gene's germline CDR1 is SGHTA and CDR2 FQGTGA. CDR3 amino acids: CASSLTGTGGYNEQFF. The CDR3 DNA follows: TGTGCCAGCAGCTTAACGGGGACAGGGGGCTACAATGAGCAGTTCTTC.

This clonotype has a count of ten or more. The chain links TRBV20-1 to TRBJ2-1, with 13 bases lining up with TRBD2. V dropped 5 bases and J dropped 2; count of bases not matched to a gene: 12. Per germline, CDR1 DFQATT and CDR2 SNEGSKA (reference sequence). CDR3 length equals 18 residues. The CDR3 nucleotides read TGCAGTGCTTCCGGGACTAGCGGGGCCATATGGGCCTACAATGAGCAGTTCTTC. Translated, it gives CSASGTSGAIWAYNEQFF.